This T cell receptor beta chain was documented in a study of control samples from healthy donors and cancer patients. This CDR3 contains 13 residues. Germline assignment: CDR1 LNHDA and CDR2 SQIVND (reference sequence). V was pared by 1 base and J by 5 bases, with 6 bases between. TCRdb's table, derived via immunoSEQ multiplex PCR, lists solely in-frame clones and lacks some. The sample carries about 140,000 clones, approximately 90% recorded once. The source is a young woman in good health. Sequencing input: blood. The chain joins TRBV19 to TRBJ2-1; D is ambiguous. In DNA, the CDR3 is TGTGCCAGTAGTATAGCGTTCCACAATGAGCAGTTCTTC. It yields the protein CASSIAFHNEQFF.